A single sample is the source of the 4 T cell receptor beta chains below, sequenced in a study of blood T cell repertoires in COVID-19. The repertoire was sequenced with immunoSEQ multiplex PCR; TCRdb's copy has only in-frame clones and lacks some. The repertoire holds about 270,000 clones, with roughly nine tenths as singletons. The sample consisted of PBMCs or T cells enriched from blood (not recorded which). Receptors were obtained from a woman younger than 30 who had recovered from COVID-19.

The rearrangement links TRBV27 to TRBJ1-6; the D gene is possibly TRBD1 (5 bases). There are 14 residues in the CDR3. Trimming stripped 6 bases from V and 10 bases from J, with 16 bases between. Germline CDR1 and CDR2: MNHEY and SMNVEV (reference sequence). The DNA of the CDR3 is TGTGCCAGCAGATCTGGGCAGGGTGGCTCACCCCTCCACTTT. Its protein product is CASRSGQGGSPLHF.

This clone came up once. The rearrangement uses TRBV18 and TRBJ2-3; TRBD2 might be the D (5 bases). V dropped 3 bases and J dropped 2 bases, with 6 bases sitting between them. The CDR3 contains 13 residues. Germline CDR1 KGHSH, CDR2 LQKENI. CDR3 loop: CASSPEATDTQYF. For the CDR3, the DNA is TGTGCCAGCTCACCGGAGGCCACAGATACGCAGTATTTT.

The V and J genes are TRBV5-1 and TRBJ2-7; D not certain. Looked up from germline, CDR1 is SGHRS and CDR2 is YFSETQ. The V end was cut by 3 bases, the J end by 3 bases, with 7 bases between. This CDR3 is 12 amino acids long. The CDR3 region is CASSYSSYEQYF. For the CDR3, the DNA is TGCGCCAGCAGCTACTCAAGCTACGAGCAGTACTTC.

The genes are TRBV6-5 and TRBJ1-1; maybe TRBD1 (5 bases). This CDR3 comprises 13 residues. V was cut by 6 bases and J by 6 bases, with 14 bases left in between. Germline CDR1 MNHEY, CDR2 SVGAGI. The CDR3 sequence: CASRIGGRPEAFF. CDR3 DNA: TGTGCCAGCAGAATCGGGGGGAGGCCTGAAGCTTTCTTT.